The sample holds many counts of the clone carrying this TCR beta chain. No antigen is known for it. This record comes from a study of T cell repertoires in cytomegalovirus infection. Looking at the study overall: In public TCR beta signatures, there were indications of both CMV infection and matching HLA type.

Findings and limits, study-wide: Carriers of CMV plus the relevant HLA were identified by cumulative public TCR beta family frequency. The response measured ex vivo was dominated by TCR beta clonotypes (HLA-C-restricted and CMV-specific).

This CDR3 region has 19 residues. The V end was cut by 5 bases, the J end by 0 bases, with 23 bases between. TCRdb reprocessed the reads with MiXCR, giving one entry per CDR3 protein. The sample yields more than 500,000 distinct CDR3 sequences, approximately 16% seen once. What was sequenced was CD8+ T cells from PBMCs. The receptor's source is a human donor in good health (CMV status not recorded). Some clones in this sample may be carry-over from other donors' samples. The V and J genes are TRBV12-3 or TRBV12-4 and TRBJ2-4; D tentatively fits TRBD1 or TRBD2 (5 bases each). CDR3 region: CASSTPRDGPGLAKNIQYF. The DNA for the CDR3 is TGTGCCAGCAGTACTCCCAGGGACGGTCCGGGGCTAGCCAAAAACATTCAGTACTTC.